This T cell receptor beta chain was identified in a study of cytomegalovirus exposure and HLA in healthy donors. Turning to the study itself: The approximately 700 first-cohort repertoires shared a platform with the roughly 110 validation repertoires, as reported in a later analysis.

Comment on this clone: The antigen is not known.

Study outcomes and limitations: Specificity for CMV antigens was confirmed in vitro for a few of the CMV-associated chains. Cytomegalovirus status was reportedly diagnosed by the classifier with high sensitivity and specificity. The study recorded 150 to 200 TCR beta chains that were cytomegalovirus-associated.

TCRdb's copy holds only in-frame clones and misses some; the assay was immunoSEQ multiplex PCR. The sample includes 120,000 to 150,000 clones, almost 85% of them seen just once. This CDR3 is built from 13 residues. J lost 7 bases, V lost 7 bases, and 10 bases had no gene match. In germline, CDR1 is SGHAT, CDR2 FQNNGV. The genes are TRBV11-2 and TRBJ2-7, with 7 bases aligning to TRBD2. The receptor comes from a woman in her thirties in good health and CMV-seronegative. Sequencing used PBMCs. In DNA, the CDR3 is TGTGCCAGCACAAGCGGGGCCAAGGGAGAGCAGTACTTC. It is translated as CASTSGAKGEQYF.